The present T cell receptor (beta chain) was sequenced within a study of Graves' ophthalmopathy and Graves' hyperthyroidism. Germline trimming cut 8 bases from V and 5 bases from J; bases unmatched to any gene: 14. CDR1 and CDR2 (germline): SNHLY, FYNNEI. CDR3 length: 15 amino acids. This clonotype was seen once. Its antigen is not known. A read error may be the cause here, since a much bigger clone is one base away. Beta-chain TCR CDR3 regions were amplified from RNA transcripts. HTBI-primed first-round RT-PCR preceded second-round multiplex PCR. Using its own MiXCR run on the multiplex PCR reads, TCRdb lists one record per CDR3 protein. The profile shows around 590,000 distinct CDR3 sequences, approximately 35% of them singletons. Study-wide results and limits: Blood also harbored most expanded thyroid clonotypes above 0.001 frequency. Ophthalmopathy and stable hyperthyroidism were discriminated by a 13-signature model, with about 90% sensitivity and about 76% specificity.

The chain joins TRBV2 to TRBJ2-7, with 8 bases matching TRBD1. The TCR comes from an adult man with Graves' hyperthyroidism. The source material was peripheral blood or thyroid tissue (not recorded which). CDR3 bases: TGTGCCAGCCCTTGGACAGGGTGCATTACCCACGAGCAGTACTTC. As protein: CASPWTGCITHEQYF.